These 16 T cell receptor beta chains were sequenced from one sample in a study of Ad26.COV2.S vaccination and SARS-CoV-2 variants. Regarding treatment: roughly 19 received Ad26.COV2.S at low or high dose, single or two shots; about 5 received placebo; per-sample allocation not given. The samples were gathered on day 63 after the first injection of vaccine or placebo. Some clones are missing from TCRdb's copy, which holds only in-frame ones; the method was immunoSEQ multiplex PCR. This sample yields roughly 330,000 clones, of which about 90% are seen a single time; 5.5% belongs to the top ten. This material consisted of peripheral blood, taken in a trial of Ad26.COV2.S vaccine versus placebo. These receptor sequences come from a person aged 18-60 years who received the Ad26.COV2.S COVID-19 vaccine or a placebo.

The chain couples TRBV2 to TRBJ1-5; 8 bases are shared with TRBD1. The CDR3 is made up of 13 amino acids. Germline V gene sequence: CDR1 SNHLY, CDR2 FYNNEI. V dropped 8 bases and J dropped 3; count of bases not matched to a gene: 3. This CDR3 reads CASGQGANQPQHF. CDR3 coding DNA: TGTGCCAGCGGCCAGGGGGCCAATCAGCCCCAGCATTTT.

The chain employs TRBV3-1 (or the pseudogene TRBV3-2) and TRBJ2-3; 11 nucleotides match TRBD2. Germline V gene data show CDR1 as LGHDT and CDR2 as YNNKEL (reference sequence). The CDR3 spans 17 residues. V shed 8 bases and J 6 bases; nucleotides not matched to a gene: 16. CDR3 in DNA: TGTGCCAGCGCCCCTGGTACCCGGACTAGCGGGTTCGATACGCAGTATTTT. Its protein is CASAPGTRTSGFDTQYF.

This chain links TRBV5-4 with TRBJ2-7; D is perhaps TRBD2 (6 bases). The CDR3 has 14 residues. V lost 4 bases and J 3 bases, leaving 14 bases between the germline ends. Looked up from germline, CDR1 is SGHNT and CDR2 is YYREEE (reference sequence). CDR3 amino acids: CASSPGASDYEQYV. CDR3 sequence (DNA): TGTGCCAGCAGCCCTGGGGCTAGCGACTACGAGCAGTACGTC.

The J gene is TRBJ1-1, the V gene TRBV4-1, with 7 bases that match TRBD1. This CDR3 is built from 13 residues. Germline V gene lookup returns CDR1 MGHRA and CDR2 YSYEKL. Trimming took 6 bases from V and 6 from J; bases not matched to a gene: 7. The CDR3 DNA is TGCGCCAGCAGACATGGAGGGGGCCCTGAAGCTTTCTTT. Protein product: CASRHGGGPEAFF.

The chain joins TRBV4-3 to TRBJ2-7; 7 bases fit TRBD1. With 4 bases clipped from V and 4 bases from J, the junction kept 13 bases outside the gene matches. Germline V CDR1 and CDR2: LGHNA, YSLEER. There are 16 residues in the CDR3. The CDR3 DNA reads as TGCGCCAGCAGCCCTACCGCCGGGCCAGGGGGATACGAGCAGTACTTC. This translates into CASSPTAGPGGYEQYF.

V is TRBV5-4 and J is TRBJ2-2; 7 nucleotides agree with TRBD2. The CDR3 length is 13 residues. V trimming: 9 bases; J trimming: 3 bases; junction bases outside the gene matches: 5. Germline V CDR1 and CDR2: SGHNT, YYREEE (reference sequence). CDR3 coding DNA: TGTGCCACCGCGGGAGTAGACACCGGGGAGCTGTTTTTT. Protein: CATAGVDTGELFF.

This chain links TRBV10-3 with TRBJ1-1; D is uncertain. Trimming stripped 7 bases from V and 0 bases from J, with 21 bases between. The CDR3 covers 17 residues. The germline V gene encodes CDR1 ENHRY and CDR2 SYGVKD. The CDR3 loop is CAIKEERTHLMNTEAFF. In DNA form, the CDR3 reads TGTGCCATCAAAGAGGAGCGAACTCACCTTATGAACACTGAAGCTTTCTTT.

V and J are TRBV10-1 and TRBJ1-2; D remains ambiguous. The V end lost 8 bases, the J end lost 1 base, and 14 bases lay between the germline ends. CDR1 is WNHNN, CDR2 SYGVQD, per germline (reference sequence). The CDR3 length is 14 residues. The CDR3 DNA is TGCGCCAGCCCGCCACCTATCTTTAACTATGGCTACACCTTC. Protein: CASPPPIFNYGYTF.

The rearrangement uses TRBV19 and TRBJ1-1; a possible D gene is TRBD1 (5 bases). The germline V and J ends were trimmed by 4 bases and 4 bases, with 7 bases remaining between them. The CDR3 totals 12 residues. CDR1 LNHDA and CDR2 SQIVND come from the germline V gene (reference sequence). CDR3 residues: CASSKDSTEAFF. DNA of the CDR3: TGTGCCAGTAGTAAAGACAGCACTGAAGCTTTCTTT.

The chain recombines TRBV30 with TRBJ1-1; 7 nucleotides line up with TRBD1. The junction had 9 bases not matched to a gene; V was cut back by 5 bases and J by 0 bases. Germline V gene sequence: CDR1 GTSNPN, CDR2 SVGIG (reference sequence). The CDR3 consists of 15 residues. As DNA, the CDR3 is TGTGCCTGGGGACCAGGGGGAGGGATGAACACTGAAGCTTTCTTT. Translating it yields CAWGPGGGMNTEAFF.

The J gene is TRBJ2-1, the V gene TRBV4-1; D possibly corresponds to TRBD2 (6 bases). The V gene's germline CDR1 is MGHRA and CDR2 YSYEKL. Trimming removed 1 base at V and 2 bases at J, with 18 bases between. This CDR3 contains 18 residues. The CDR3, as DNA: TGCGCCAGCAGCCAAGGGGCGTCGCGGGGCGTAACCTACAATGAGCAGTTCTTC. Translating it yields CASSQGASRGVTYNEQFF.

The chain joins TRBV4-1 to TRBJ2-3; D is unclear. Between the trimmed V and J ends, which lost 1 base and 6 bases, there was a span of 8 bases. Per germline, CDR1 MGHRA and CDR2 YSYEKL. The CDR3 consists of 13 residues. The CDR3 nucleotides read TGCGCCAGCAGCCAAGCTTTGGAGGATACGCAGTATTTT. This sequence encodes CASSQALEDTQYF.

This chain connects TRBV9 to TRBJ2-3; D ambiguous. Germline V gene data show CDR1 as SGDLS and CDR2 as YYNGEE. Between the trimmed V and J ends, which lost 5 bases and 2 bases, there was a span of 12 bases. The CDR3 is made up of 14 amino acids. CDR3 coding DNA: TGTGCCAGCAGTGTTGAACAGAACACAGATACGCAGTATTTT. This codes for CASSVEQNTDTQYF.

The chain recombines TRBV10-2 with TRBJ2-1, with TRBD2 matching 8 bases. The length of the CDR3 is 16 residues. Germline-derived CDR1 and CDR2 are WSHSY and SAAADI. V gave up 10 bases and J gave up 5 bases; unmatched junction bases: 16. CDR3 coding DNA: TGCGCCACCCTAGAGCGGGAGATCCCTCTGGACAATGAGCAGTTCTTC. Translated, it gives CATLEREIPLDNEQFF.

The chain joins TRBV2 to TRBJ2-2; D gene uncertain. Looked up from germline, CDR1 is SNHLY and CDR2 is FYNNEI. CDR3 size: 14 residues. Trimming shortened V by 7 bases and J by 0 bases, and 9 bases separated the two germline ends. CDR3 residues: CASTTYSNTGELFF. CDR3 nucleotides: TGTGCCAGCACAACCTATTCGAACACCGGGGAGCTGTTTTTT.

This rearrangement joins TRBV7-9 to TRBJ2-3; tentative D call: TRBD2 (7 bases). This CDR3 contains 16 residues. Trimming removed 8 bases at V and 4 bases at J, with 22 bases between. Germline V gives CDR1 SEHNR, CDR2 FQNEAQ (reference sequence). CDR3 residues: CASVWGGLADPDTQYF. DNA for the CDR3: TGTGCCAGCGTCTGGGGGGGGCTAGCGGACCCAGATACGCAGTATTTT.